This TCR beta chain was recovered during a study of control samples from healthy donors and cancer patients. Data came from immunoSEQ multiplex PCR; TCRdb stores just in-frame clones and leaves some out. Among some 130,000 clones, just under 95% were seen once, and the ten largest hold roughly 6%. V was pared by 2 bases and J by 5 bases, with 4 bases of the junction left unmatched. CDR3 length: 16 amino acids. The germline gives CDR1 MGHRA, CDR2 YSYEKL. The sample taken for sequencing was blood. This chain links TRBV4-1 with TRBJ2-1; TRBD2 matches at 12 bases. The sequence was obtained from a young man in good health. CDR3 residues: CASSQPTSGRDNEQFF. The CDR3, as DNA: TGCGCCAGCAGCCAACCGACTAGCGGGAGAGACAATGAGCAGTTCTTC.